This note documents a single T cell receptor beta chain sequence. The sample originates from a study of blood T cell repertoires in COVID-19. Across the whole study: The samples span acute and convalescent COVID-19 from the United States, Italy and Spain. Nucleic acid was either cDNA or gDNA, and it came from T cells, B-cell-depleted T cells, or PBMCs.

The germline V and J ends were trimmed by 1 base and 10 bases, with 14 bases remaining between them. This CDR3 comprises 13 residues. CDR1 and CDR2 (germline): SGHNT, YYREEE (reference sequence). Authors' processing steps: Amplification of reference gene primers was used by the study to estimate nucleated cell counts. The assay was immunoSEQ multiplex PCR, and TCRdb's table has in-frame clones only and misses some. The DNA was the basis for D and trimming; V, J and clone size are from that table. The sample records more than 200,000 clones, about 86% being singletons. This clonotype originated in a man aged 45-60 years with active or convalescent COVID-19. The rearrangement joins TRBV5-4 to TRBJ1-1; the D gene is possibly TRBD1 (5 bases). The sample was peripheral blood. This CDR3 reads CASSLFGAGGAFF. CDR3 DNA: TGTGCCAGCAGCTTGTTTGGGGCGGGGGGAGCTTTCTTT.